The rows below give T cell receptor beta chains drawn from one sample of a study of persistence of HIV-infected CD4 T cells. Some clones are missing from TCRdb's copy, which holds only in-frame ones; the method was immunoSEQ multiplex PCR. The table lists fewer than 30,000 clones, roughly 86% of them singletons. For these receptors, no antigen is known. The sequences come from CD4+ T cells sorted from PBMCs after approximately 19-hour stimulation, collected from a patient who received antiretroviral therapy. The receptors here all came from an adult man with HIV who was CMV-seropositive. The CDR3 runs from the conserved cysteine through the conserved F or W. The order of the fields is J gene, clone size, D gene, V gene, CDR3 protein, CDR3 DNA. The D gene is left open where the match is weak. Some rows have no size entry. The others give once, few or many, or a class for an expanded clone.

J gene: TRBJ1-5
clone size: NA
D gene: NA
V gene: TRBV24-1
CDR3 protein: CATSRGRQPQHF
CDR3 DNA: TGTGCCACCAGCCGGGGTAGACAGCCCCAGCATTTT

J gene: TRBJ1-4
clone size: NA
D gene: NA
V gene: TRBV7-2
CDR3 protein: CASSLRGGQGRPEKLFF
CDR3 DNA: TGTGCCAGCAGCTTACGGGGGGGGCAAGGGCGGCCTGAAAAACTGTTTTTT

J gene: TRBJ2-1
clone size: once
D gene: TRBD1
V gene: TRBV9
CDR3 protein: CASSVVDRGVWNEQFF
CDR3 DNA: TGTGCCAGCAGCGTAGTGGACAGGGGAGTTTGGAATGAGCAGTTCTTC

J gene: TRBJ2-7
clone size: NA
D gene: TRBD1
V gene: TRBV27
CDR3 protein: CASSSRGQGAKQYF
CDR3 DNA: TGTGCCAGCAGTTCTAGGGGACAGGGGGCGAAGCAGTACTTC

J gene: TRBJ2-3
clone size: NA
D gene: TRBD2
V gene: TRBV28
CDR3 protein: CASGLGLVQYF
CDR3 DNA: TGTGCCAGCGGACTGGGACTAGTGCAGTATTTT

J gene: TRBJ2-1
clone size: NA
D gene: TRBD2
V gene: TRBV29-1
CDR3 protein: CSVWTSGGGEQFF
CDR3 DNA: TGCAGCGTTTGGACTAGCGGCGGCGGGGAGCAGTTCTTC

J gene: TRBJ2-3
clone size: NA
D gene: TRBD2
V gene: TRBV5-1
CDR3 protein: CASRAQAGRTDTQYF
CDR3 DNA: TGCGCCAGCAGGGCCCAAGCGGGGAGGACAGATACGCAGTATTTT

J gene: TRBJ1-5
clone size: NA
D gene: TRBD1
V gene: TRBV19
CDR3 protein: CASSIVATGDNQPQHF
CDR3 DNA: TGTGCCAGTAGTATAGTCGCGACAGGGGATAATCAGCCCCAGCATTTT

J gene: TRBJ2-7
clone size: once
D gene: NA
V gene: TRBV5-1
CDR3 protein: CASSLETEQYF
CDR3 DNA: TGCGCCAGCAGCTTGGAAACGGAGCAGTACTTC

J gene: TRBJ2-1
clone size: NA
D gene: TRBD2
V gene: TRBV7-9
CDR3 protein: CASSPRGGSSNEQFF
CDR3 DNA: TGTGCCAGCAGTCCTCGGGGGGGCTCCTCTAATGAGCAGTTCTTC

J gene: TRBJ1-5
clone size: NA
D gene: NA
V gene: TRBV6-6
CDR3 protein: CASSYVGDSNQPQHF
CDR3 DNA: TGTGCCAGCAGTTACGTCGGGGATAGCAATCAGCCCCAGCATTTT

J gene: TRBJ1-4
clone size: NA
D gene: NA
V gene: TRBV3-1/TRBV3-2
CDR3 protein: CASSQARVGTNEKLFF
CDR3 DNA: TGTGCCAGCAGCCAAGCCAGGGTGGGGACTAATGAAAAACTGTTTTTT

J gene: TRBJ2-4
clone size: NA
D gene: NA
V gene: TRBV18
CDR3 protein: CASSSETGQTVQYF
CDR3 DNA: TGTGCCAGCTCATCCGAGACCGGACAGACGGTTCAGTACTTC

J gene: TRBJ1-3
clone size: NA
D gene: TRBD1
V gene: TRBV18
CDR3 protein: CASSPDRVGNTIYF
CDR3 DNA: TGTGCCAGCTCACCTGACAGGGTCGGAAACACCATATATTTT

J gene: TRBJ2-7
clone size: NA
D gene: NA
V gene: TRBV7-9
CDR3 protein: CASSWYYEQYF
CDR3 DNA: TGTGCCAGCAGCTGGTATTACGAGCAGTACTTC

J gene: TRBJ2-3
clone size: NA
D gene: TRBD2
V gene: TRBV2
CDR3 protein: CASSVGLAGVDTQYF
CDR3 DNA: TGTGCCAGCAGTGTTGGATTAGCGGGGGTAGATACGCAGTATTTT

J gene: TRBJ1-6
clone size: NA
D gene: NA
V gene: TRBV10-3
CDR3 protein: CAISESAGGPKWVSPLHF
CDR3 DNA: TGTGCCATCAGTGAGTCGGCGGGGGGCCCGAAGTGGGTTTCACCCCTCCACTTT

J gene: TRBJ2-1
clone size: once
D gene: TRBD1
V gene: TRBV19
CDR3 protein: CASRDRGTVDEQFF
CDR3 DNA: TGTGCCAGTAGAGACAGGGGAACAGTCGATGAGCAGTTCTTC

J gene: TRBJ1-1
clone size: NA
D gene: TRBD1
V gene: TRBV28
CDR3 protein: CASSPVQGARTEAFF
CDR3 DNA: TGTGCCAGCAGTCCCGTACAGGGGGCCCGAACTGAAGCTTTCTTT

J gene: TRBJ1-6
clone size: NA
D gene: NA
V gene: TRBV3-1/TRBV3-2
CDR3 protein: CASSLSTTHSYNSPLHF
CDR3 DNA: TGTGCCAGCAGCCTATCGACAACCCACTCCTATAATTCACCCCTCCACTTT

J gene: TRBJ1-3
clone size: NA
D gene: TRBD1
V gene: TRBV3-1/TRBV3-2
CDR3 protein: CASSHWDRAGNTIYF
CDR3 DNA: TGTGCCAGCAGCCACTGGGACAGGGCTGGAAACACCATATATTTT

J gene: TRBJ1-5
clone size: NA
D gene: NA
V gene: TRBV5-8
CDR3 protein: CASSNDRLFSNQPQHF
CDR3 DNA: TGTGCCAGCAGCAACGACAGACTCTTTAGCAATCAGCCCCAGCATTTT

J gene: TRBJ2-3
clone size: NA
D gene: TRBD2
V gene: TRBV7-9
CDR3 protein: CASSPPGAGGPTDTQYF
CDR3 DNA: TGTGCCAGCAGCCCTCCCGGGGCGGGGGGTCCAACAGATACGCAGTATTTT

J gene: TRBJ1-3
clone size: once
D gene: NA
V gene: TRBV6-1
CDR3 protein: CASSEKGGNSGNTIYF
CDR3 DNA: TGTGCCAGCAGTGAAAAAGGTGGTAATTCTGGAAACACCATATATTTT

J gene: TRBJ2-3
clone size: NA
D gene: NA
V gene: TRBV7-2
CDR3 protein: CASSPPRAGSTDTQYF
CDR3 DNA: TGTGCCAGCAGCCCCCCCCGGGCCGGGAGCACAGATACGCAGTATTTT

J gene: TRBJ1-6
clone size: few
D gene: TRBD1
V gene: TRBV3-1/TRBV3-2
CDR3 protein: CASSRDRVFHSPLHF
CDR3 DNA: TGTGCCAGCAGTCGGGACAGGGTGTTTCATTCACCCCTCCACTTT

J gene: TRBJ2-7
clone size: NA
D gene: TRBD2
V gene: TRBV7-2
CDR3 protein: CASSSSGGIRYEQYF
CDR3 DNA: TGTGCCAGCAGCTCTAGCGGGGGGATAAGATACGAGCAGTACTTC

J gene: TRBJ1-6
clone size: NA
D gene: NA
V gene: TRBV28
CDR3 protein: CASSLWFWEENNSPLHF
CDR3 DNA: TGTGCCAGCAGTTTATGGTTCTGGGAAGAAAATAATTCACCCCTCCACTTT

J gene: TRBJ1-4
clone size: few
D gene: TRBD1
V gene: TRBV5-1
CDR3 protein: CASSQTGANEKLFF
CDR3 DNA: TGCGCCAGCAGCCAGACAGGGGCCAATGAAAAACTGTTTTTT

J gene: TRBJ2-3
clone size: NA
D gene: NA
V gene: TRBV6-5
CDR3 protein: CASRASLTFTDTQYF
CDR3 DNA: TGTGCCAGCCGAGCTAGCCTCACCTTCACAGATACGCAGTATTTT

J gene: TRBJ2-3
clone size: few
D gene: NA
V gene: TRBV19
CDR3 protein: CASSIGRGWGTDTQYF
CDR3 DNA: TGTGCCAGTAGTATAGGTCGCGGATGGGGCACAGATACGCAGTATTTT

J gene: TRBJ2-7
clone size: NA
D gene: TRBD1
V gene: TRBV18
CDR3 protein: CASSDRYGQYF
CDR3 DNA: TGTGCCAGCTCGGACAGGTACGGGCAGTACTTC

J gene: TRBJ1-4
clone size: NA
D gene: NA
V gene: TRBV10-3
CDR3 protein: CAISEPKNEKLFF
CDR3 DNA: TGTGCCATCAGTGAGCCCAAAAACGAAAAACTGTTTTTT

J gene: TRBJ2-3
clone size: NA
D gene: NA
V gene: TRBV7-6
CDR3 protein: CASSFGGFMDTQYF
CDR3 DNA: TGTGCCAGCAGCTTTGGAGGTTTCATGGATACGCAGTATTTT

J gene: TRBJ2-3
clone size: NA
D gene: TRBD2
V gene: TRBV25-1
CDR3 protein: CASSGGLAGALGTQYF
CDR3 DNA: TGTGCCAGCAGTGGGGGACTAGCGGGGGCTTTGGGGACGCAGTATTTT

J gene: TRBJ2-2
clone size: few
D gene: TRBD2
V gene: TRBV10-3
CDR3 protein: CAISAGGPSEGSREELFF
CDR3 DNA: TGTGCCATCAGTGCGGGGGGGCCTTCGGAAGGGTCGAGGGAGGAGCTGTTTTTT

J gene: TRBJ2-7
clone size: NA
D gene: TRBD2
V gene: TRBV14
CDR3 protein: CASSQDSISGVSNEQYF
CDR3 DNA: TGTGCCAGCAGCCAAGATTCTATTAGCGGGGTCTCGAACGAGCAGTACTTC